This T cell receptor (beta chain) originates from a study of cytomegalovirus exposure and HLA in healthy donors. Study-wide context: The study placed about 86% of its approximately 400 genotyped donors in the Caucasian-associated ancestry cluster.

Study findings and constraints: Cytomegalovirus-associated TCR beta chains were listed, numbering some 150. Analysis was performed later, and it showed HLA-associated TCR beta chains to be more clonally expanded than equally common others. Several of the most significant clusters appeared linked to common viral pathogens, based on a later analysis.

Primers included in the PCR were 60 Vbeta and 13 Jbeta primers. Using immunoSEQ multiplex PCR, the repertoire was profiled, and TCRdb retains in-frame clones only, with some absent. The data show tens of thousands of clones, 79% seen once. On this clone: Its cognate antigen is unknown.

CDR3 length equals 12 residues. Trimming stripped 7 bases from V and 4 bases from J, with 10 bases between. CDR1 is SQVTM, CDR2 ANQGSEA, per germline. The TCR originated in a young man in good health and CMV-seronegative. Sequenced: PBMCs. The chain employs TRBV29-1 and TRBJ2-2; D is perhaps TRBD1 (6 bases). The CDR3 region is CSATDSTGELFF. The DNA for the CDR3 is TGCAGCGCTACGGACAGCACCGGGGAGCTGTTTTTT.